These T cell receptor beta chains were read from a single sample in a study of shared clonotypes between healthy human individuals. Measured with immunoSEQ multiplex PCR; TCRdb has only the in-frame clones, and not every one. The profile covers about 2.3 million clones, with approximately 90% appearing a single time and 0.37% taken by the ten largest. Sequenced sample: naive CD4+ T cells from PBMCs. All receptors come from a man younger than 30 in good health. Some clones in this sample may be carry-over from other donors' samples. The CDR3 runs from the conserved cysteine through the conserved F or W. Fields, in order: V gene, CDR3 length, D gene, clone size, J gene, CDR3 protein, CDR3 DNA. The D gene is left open where the match is weak. For some rows the clone size is stated as once, few or many, or as a class when expanded; others skip it.

V gene: TRBV19; CDR3 length: 14; D gene: .; clone size: .; J gene: TRBJ2-1; CDR3 protein: CASSIVADRARPFF; CDR3 DNA: TGTGCCAGTAGTATAGTGGCGGACCGCGCTAGACCGTTCTTC
V gene: TRBV2; CDR3 length: 16; D gene: .; clone size: .; J gene: TRBJ2-3; CDR3 protein: CASSESGTRDADTQYF; CDR3 DNA: TGTGCCAGCAGTGAAAGTGGCACTAGAGACGCAGATACGCAGTATTTT
V gene: TRBV2; CDR3 length: 15; D gene: .; clone size: .; J gene: TRBJ1-1; CDR3 protein: CASSEHRAGDTEAFF; CDR3 DNA: TGTGCCAGCAGTGAACACCGGGCCGGGGACACTGAAGCTTTCTTT
V gene: TRBV4-1; CDR3 length: 14; D gene: .; clone size: .; J gene: TRBJ2-1; CDR3 protein: CASSQGQIRDEQFF; CDR3 DNA: TGCGCCAGCAGCCAAGGGCAGATCAGAGATGAGCAGTTCTTC
V gene: TRBV2; CDR3 length: 15; D gene: TRBD1; clone size: .; J gene: TRBJ2-2; CDR3 protein: CASSWDRGDTGELFF; CDR3 DNA: TGTGCCAGCAGCTGGGACAGGGGGGACACCGGGGAGCTGTTTTTT
V gene: TRBV11-3; CDR3 length: 17; D gene: TRBD1; clone size: .; J gene: TRBJ2-5; CDR3 protein: CASSRGKGTGGEETQYF; CDR3 DNA: TGTGCCAGCAGCCGTGGGAAGGGGACAGGGGGCGAAGAGACCCAGTACTTC
V gene: TRBV6-6; CDR3 length: 15; D gene: TRBD1; clone size: .; J gene: TRBJ2-4; CDR3 protein: CASSTAGGLKNIQYF; CDR3 DNA: TGTGCCAGCAGTACCGCAGGGGGCCTCAAAAACATTCAGTACTTC
V gene: TRBV7-3; CDR3 length: 16; D gene: TRBD1; clone size: once; J gene: TRBJ2-7; CDR3 protein: CASSPGQGRAGYEQYF; CDR3 DNA: TGTGCCAGCAGCCCAGGACAGGGGAGGGCCGGGTACGAGCAGTACTTC
V gene: TRBV27; CDR3 length: 16; D gene: .; clone size: .; J gene: TRBJ2-1; CDR3 protein: CASSSRTPSPNNEQFF; CDR3 DNA: TGTGCCAGCAGTTCACGGACACCTTCACCCAACAATGAGCAGTTCTTC
V gene: TRBV7-8; CDR3 length: 12; D gene: .; clone size: .; J gene: TRBJ1-1; CDR3 protein: CASSQGGAEAFF; CDR3 DNA: TGTGCCAGCTCCCAGGGTGGAGCTGAAGCTTTCTTT
V gene: TRBV11-2; CDR3 length: 15; D gene: TRBD2; clone size: .; J gene: TRBJ2-7; CDR3 protein: CASSFGYSGGYEQYF; CDR3 DNA: TGTGCCAGCAGCTTCGGATACAGCGGGGGCTACGAGCAGTACTTC
V gene: TRBV9; CDR3 length: 14; D gene: .; clone size: once; J gene: TRBJ2-2; CDR3 protein: CASSVASGTGELFF; CDR3 DNA: TGTGCCAGCAGCGTAGCTTCCGGTACCGGGGAGCTGTTTTTT
V gene: TRBV5-6; CDR3 length: 14; D gene: .; clone size: .; J gene: TRBJ1-4; CDR3 protein: CASSLGQRGGKLFF; CDR3 DNA: TGTGCCAGCAGCTTGGGCCAACGGGGAGGAAAACTGTTTTTT
V gene: TRBV11-2; CDR3 length: 13; D gene: .; clone size: .; J gene: TRBJ2-1; CDR3 protein: CASQVSSYNEQFF; CDR3 DNA: TGTGCCAGCCAAGTTAGTTCCTACAATGAGCAGTTCTTC
V gene: TRBV5-1; CDR3 length: 16; D gene: .; clone size: .; J gene: TRBJ1-5; CDR3 protein: CASRPSWTDLNQPQHF; CDR3 DNA: TGCGCCAGCAGACCGAGCTGGACAGACCTCAATCAGCCCCAGCATTTT
V gene: TRBV18; CDR3 length: 13; D gene: .; clone size: .; J gene: TRBJ2-7; CDR3 protein: CASSPKGGDEQYF; CDR3 DNA: TGTGCCAGCTCACCTAAAGGCGGGGACGAGCAGTACTTC
V gene: TRBV5-4; CDR3 length: 14; D gene: .; clone size: few; J gene: TRBJ1-1; CDR3 protein: CASSWYRADTEAFF; CDR3 DNA: TGTGCCAGCAGCTGGTACAGGGCGGACACTGAAGCTTTCTTT
V gene: TRBV6-1; CDR3 length: 14; D gene: TRBD2; clone size: .; J gene: TRBJ2-3; CDR3 protein: CASSGLAGASTQYF; CDR3 DNA: TGTGCCAGCAGCGGACTAGCGGGAGCGAGTACGCAGTATTTT
V gene: TRBV28; CDR3 length: 16; D gene: .; clone size: .; J gene: TRBJ2-7; CDR3 protein: CASSFLWGRGSYEQYF; CDR3 DNA: TGTGCCAGCAGTTTCTTATGGGGGCGCGGTTCCTACGAGCAGTACTTC
V gene: TRBV9; CDR3 length: 12; D gene: TRBD1; clone size: .; J gene: TRBJ1-2; CDR3 protein: CASSRQGAGYTF; CDR3 DNA: TGTGCCAGCAGCAGACAGGGGGCCGGCTACACCTTC
V gene: TRBV6-5; CDR3 length: 15; D gene: .; clone size: .; J gene: TRBJ1-5; CDR3 protein: CASSSSGPGNQPQHF; CDR3 DNA: TGTGCCAGCAGCTCCTCGGGGCCAGGGAATCAGCCCCAGCATTTT
V gene: TRBV29-1; CDR3 length: 16; D gene: .; clone size: .; J gene: TRBJ1-2; CDR3 protein: CSVEGSVQEHTYGYTF; CDR3 DNA: TGCAGCGTTGAAGGGTCGGTCCAGGAGCATACCTATGGCTACACCTTC
V gene: TRBV2; CDR3 length: 15; D gene: TRBD1; clone size: .; J gene: TRBJ2-4; CDR3 protein: CASSEETGAQNIQYF; CDR3 DNA: TGTGCCAGCAGTGAAGAGACAGGGGCCCAAAACATTCAGTACTTC
V gene: TRBV18; CDR3 length: 14; D gene: .; clone size: .; J gene: TRBJ2-3; CDR3 protein: CASSPGGGADTQYF; CDR3 DNA: TGTGCCAGCTCACCGGGGGGAGGCGCAGATACGCAGTATTTT
V gene: TRBV5-1; CDR3 length: 17; D gene: .; clone size: few; J gene: TRBJ1-1; CDR3 protein: CASSLVSSSGSDTEAFF; CDR3 DNA: TGCGCCAGCAGCTTAGTAAGCAGTTCAGGGTCGGACACTGAAGCTTTCTTT
V gene: TRBV11-2; CDR3 length: 14; D gene: .; clone size: .; J gene: TRBJ1-4; CDR3 protein: CASQDRIGDEKLFF; CDR3 DNA: TGTGCCAGCCAAGATCGAATAGGCGATGAAAAACTGTTTTTT
V gene: TRBV5-1; CDR3 length: 14; D gene: TRBD1; clone size: .; J gene: TRBJ1-1; CDR3 protein: CASNEQGVGTEAFF; CDR3 DNA: TGCGCCAGCAACGAACAGGGGGTCGGCACTGAAGCTTTCTTT